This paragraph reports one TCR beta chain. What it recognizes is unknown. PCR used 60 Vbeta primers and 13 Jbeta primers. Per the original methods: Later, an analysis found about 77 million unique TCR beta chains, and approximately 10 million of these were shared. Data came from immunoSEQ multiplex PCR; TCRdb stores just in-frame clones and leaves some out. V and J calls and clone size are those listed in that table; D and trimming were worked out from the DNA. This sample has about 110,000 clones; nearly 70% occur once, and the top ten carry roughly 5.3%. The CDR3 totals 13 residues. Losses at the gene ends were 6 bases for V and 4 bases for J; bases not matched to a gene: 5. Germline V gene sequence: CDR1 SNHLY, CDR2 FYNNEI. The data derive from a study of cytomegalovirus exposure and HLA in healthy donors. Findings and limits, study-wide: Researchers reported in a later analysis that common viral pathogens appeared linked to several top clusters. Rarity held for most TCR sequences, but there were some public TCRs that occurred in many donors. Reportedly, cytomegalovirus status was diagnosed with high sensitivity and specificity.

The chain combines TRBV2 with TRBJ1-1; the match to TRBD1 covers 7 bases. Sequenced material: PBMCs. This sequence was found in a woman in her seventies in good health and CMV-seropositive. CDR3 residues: CASRRGGGTEAFF. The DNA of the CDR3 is TGTGCCAGCAGGAGAGGGGGCGGCACTGAAGCTTTCTTT.